The T cell receptor beta chain described here comes from a study of blood T cells in healthy people across ages. Study as a whole: Capture via template switching afforded approximately one barcoded beta molecule per two T cells.

The CDR3 runs 16 residues. Germline assignment: CDR1 SGHTA and CDR2 FQGNSA. As for this clonotype: A junction boundary mismatches the germline segment, possibly from a read error.

Primed by a sample-barcoded 5' primer and a J-beta primer mix, a second PCR proceeded for about 6 to 11 cycles. Each of the samples gave a minimum of 2.5 million paired-end reads that contained CDR3. TCRdb reprocessed the 5' RACE reads with MiXCR, giving one entry per CDR3 protein. The data show 1.5 million to 2 million distinct CDR3 sequences, roughly 52% seen once. This clonotype was sampled from a woman between 40 and 55 years old in good health. The sample consisted of blood. The chain uses TRBV7-2 and TRBJ2-5; D is possibly TRBD1 or TRBD2 (6 bases each). The DNA for the CDR3 is TGTGCCAGCAGCTTAGTTTACGGGGGCAACCAAGAGACCAAGTACTTC. Translated: CASSLVYGGNQETKYF.